This entry lists 24 T cell receptor beta chains sequenced from one sample in a study of PD-L1 blockade in urothelial cancer. Libraries were prepared by immunoSEQ multiplex PCR; TCRdb keeps only in-frame clonotypes and omits some of them. The sample lists 40,000 to 55,000 clones; 86% were seen once. Time point indicated: pretreatment peripheral blood. The specimen was PBMCs, collected around atezolizumab (anti-PD-L1) treatment. Receptors were obtained from a man aged 55-75 years with urothelial cancer.

This clone was seen a few times. The rearrangement joins TRBV19 to TRBJ1-6; D gene ambiguous. The germline CDR1 and CDR2 sequences are LNHDA and SQIVND (reference sequence). The CDR3 sequence is 12 residues long. V lost 0 bases and J lost 10, with 4 bases in between. The CDR3 nucleotides read TGTGCCAGTAGTATAGAGGGCTCACCCCTCCACTTT. This translates into CASSIEGSPLHF. The full variable domain, in which reference TRBV19 and TRBJ1-6 provide the parts outside the CDR3, is DGGITQSPKYLFRKEGQNVTLSCEQNLNHDAMYWYRQDPGQGLRLIYYSQIVNDFQKGDIAEGYSVSREKKESFPLTVTSAQKNPTAFYLCASSIEGSPLHFGNGTRLTVT.

The chain joins TRBV5-6 to TRBJ1-1; weak D call: TRBD1 (6 bases). V gave up 0 bases and J gave up 6 bases, with 15 bases separating them. The CDR3 contains 15 residues. Germline CDR1 and CDR2: SGHDT and YYEEEE. Written as DNA, the CDR3 is TGTGCCAGCAGCTTGGGGTGGGGGCAAACTTCTGAAGCTTTCTTT. Encoded protein: CASSLGWGQTSEAFF.

This chain uses TRBV11-1 with TRBJ1-2, with TRBD1 matching over 8 bases. The CDR3 is 13 residues long. V shed 2 bases, J shed 13 bases, and the junction held 9 bases outside the gene matches. The germline V gene has CDR1 SGHAT and CDR2 FQDESV (reference sequence). The chain's CDR3 is CASSLSGQASATF. The CDR3 region has the DNA TGTGCCAGCAGCTTATCGGGACAGGCCTCCGCCACCTTC.

The V call is TRBV6-4, the J call TRBJ1-5, with unresolved D. The germline V and J ends were trimmed by 4 bases and 4 bases, with 8 bases remaining between them. This CDR3 is 13 amino acids long. Germline V lookup: CDR1 MRHNA, CDR2 SNTAGT. This CDR3 is CASSGSLNQPQHF. The CDR3 DNA reads TGTGCCAGCAGTGGTTCCCTGAATCAGCCCCAGCATTTT.

This clone was detected once. This chain links TRBV5-6 with TRBJ1-1; 10 bases fit TRBD1. Germline V lookup: CDR1 SGHDT, CDR2 YYEEEE. V lost 2 bases and J lost 6; bases outside the gene matches: 10. The length of the CDR3 is 16 residues. The DNA for the CDR3 is TGTGCCAGCAGCTTCACCCCCAAGGGGACAGGGGCTGAAGCTTTCTTT. Its protein is CASSFTPKGTGAEAFF.

The chain combines TRBV11-2 with TRBJ2-7; 8 bases are a match to TRBD1. CDR1 is SGHAT, CDR2 FQNNGV, per germline. V lost 3 bases, J lost 3 bases, and 10 bases stayed unmatched. The CDR3 length is 16 residues. Written as DNA, the CDR3 is TGTGCCAGCAGCTTGTCCCGGGGGACAGGTTACTACGAGCAGTACTTC. As protein: CASSLSRGTGYYEQYF.

This rearrangement joins TRBV7-2 to TRBJ2-1; no firm D call. Per the germline V gene, CDR1 is SGHTA and CDR2 is FQGNSA. V was clipped by 6 bases and J by 4 bases, with 16 bases between them. This CDR3 comprises 15 residues. CDR3 region: CASRADNLRYNEQFF. The CDR3 nucleotides are TGTGCCAGCAGGGCTGATAACCTTCGTTACAATGAGCAGTTCTTC.

This clone was seen once. The chain is built from TRBV7-9 and TRBJ1-3, with D perhaps TRBD1 (6 bases). V lost 2 bases and J lost 0, with 8 bases in between. The germline CDR1 and CDR2 sequences are SEHNR and FQNEAQ (reference sequence). The CDR3 totals 15 residues. The CDR3 here is CASSLRGSSGNTIYF. CDR3 DNA: TGTGCCAGCAGCTTAAGGGGGAGCTCTGGAAACACCATATATTTT. Supplemented by reference TRBV7-9 and TRBJ1-3, the full variable domain reads DTGVSQNPRHKITKRGQNVTFRCDPISEHNRLYWYRQTLGQGPEFLTYFQNEAQLEKSRLLSDRFSAERPKGSFSTLEIQRTEQGDSAMYLCASSLRGSSGNTIYFGEGSWLTVV.

V is TRBV30 and J is TRBJ1-2; no reliable D call. V was cut by 0 bases and J by 8 bases, with 16 bases left in between. Per the germline V gene, CDR1 is GTSNPN and CDR2 is SVGIG (reference sequence). The CDR3 has 14 amino acids. The CDR3 DNA reads TGTGCCTGGAGTGTACTATTGGCGGCTTCGGGCTACACCTTC. Its translation: CAWSVLLAASGYTF.

The V call is TRBV6-5, the J call TRBJ2-3; D not certain. V was trimmed by 6 bases and J by 2 bases, leaving 6 bases between them. The CDR3 is made up of 12 amino acids. Germline assignment: CDR1 MNHEY and CDR2 SVGAGI. The CDR3 DNA reads TGTGCCAGCAGGGAGACCACAGATACGCAGTATTTT. It yields the protein CASRETTDTQYF.

The V gene is TRBV29-1, the J gene TRBJ1-1, with 10 positions matching TRBD1. The CDR3 spans 13 residues. Germline loops: CDR1 SQVTM, CDR2 ANQGSEA. The V gene end was trimmed by 7 bases and the J gene end by 8 bases; junction bases not matched to a gene: 10. Here the CDR3 DNA reads TGCAGCGCTGTCCGACAGGGGGCCAACGAAGCTTTCTTT. Translation: CSAVRQGANEAFF.

V usage is TRBV30 and J usage is TRBJ1-2; 7 bases agree with TRBD1. The germline CDR1 and CDR2 sequences are GTSNPN and SVGIG (reference sequence). The CDR3 contains 14 residues. V lost 5 bases and J lost 5; bases outside the gene matches: 11. The CDR3 is CAWDRPTGAYGYTF. The CDR3 coding sequence is TGTGCCTGGGACCGTCCAACAGGGGCTTATGGCTACACCTTC.

Relative to its sample, this clone is medium-sized. This chain links TRBV7-9 with TRBJ1-6; no definite D call. Germline V gives CDR1 SEHNR, CDR2 FQNEAQ (reference sequence). The CDR3 has 17 residues. The germline V and J ends were trimmed by 4 bases and 0 bases, with 13 bases remaining between them. The CDR3 is CASSSTQRSSYNSPLHF. CDR3 DNA: TGTGCCAGCAGCTCCACCCAGCGGAGCTCCTATAATTCACCCCTCCACTTT.

This chain uses TRBV30 with TRBJ2-1, with D perhaps TRBD2 (5 bases). The CDR3 covers 11 residues. Germline V gene sequence: CDR1 GTSNPN, CDR2 SVGIG (reference sequence). Between the trimmed V and J ends, which lost 1 base and 7 bases, there was a span of 5 bases. This CDR3 is CAWSGGNEQFF. CDR3 nucleotide sequence: TGTGCCTGGAGTGGAGGGAATGAGCAGTTCTTC.

This clone was detected only a few times. The V and J genes are TRBV4-2 and TRBJ1-5; perhaps TRBD1 as D (5 bases). The CDR3 covers 15 residues. The germline gives CDR1 LGHNA, CDR2 YNFKEQ. The germline V and J ends were trimmed by 1 base and 5 bases, with 12 bases remaining between them. CDR3 loop: CASSQAQDIDQPQHF. DNA of the CDR3: TGTGCCAGCAGCCAAGCCCAGGACATCGATCAGCCCCAGCATTTT.

J is TRBJ1-2 and V is TRBV19; 9 nucleotides agree with TRBD1. CDR3 length: 13 residues. V lost 5 bases, J lost 8 bases, and 6 bases stayed unmatched. Germline V gene lookup returns CDR1 LNHDA and CDR2 SQIVND (reference sequence). This chain's CDR3 is CASSLQGARGYTF. DNA for the CDR3: TGTGCCAGTAGTCTACAGGGGGCGCGAGGCTACACCTTC.

This clone occurred once. The chain joins TRBV30 to TRBJ2-4; 9 bases are shared with TRBD1. Germline V gives CDR1 GTSNPN, CDR2 SVGIG (reference sequence). This CDR3 is built from 16 residues. Unmatched junction bases numbered 9, after V lost 5 bases and J lost 1 base. CDR3 region: CAWDGDRAGAKNIQYF. CDR3 DNA sequence: TGTGCCTGGGACGGGGACAGGGCGGGGGCCAAAAACATTCAGTACTTC.

The chain is built from TRBV6-4 and TRBJ1-5, with D uncertain. V shed 6 bases and J shed 2 bases, with 14 bases lying between them. CDR3 length equals 15 residues. The V gene's germline CDR1 is MRHNA and CDR2 SNTAGT. The CDR3 loop is CASSPRGGRNQPQHF. The CDR3 bases are TGTGCCAGCAGCCCCCGGGGAGGGCGCAATCAGCCCCAGCATTTT.

Here the CDR3 DNA reads TGTGCCAGCAGTTTAAGCGGGACAGGGTATAGCAATCAGCCCCAGCATTTT. It specifies CASSLSGTGYSNQPQHF. V gene TRBV28 combines with J gene TRBJ1-5, with 9 bases fitting TRBD1. V trimming: 2 bases; J trimming: 0 bases; junction bases outside the gene matches: 5. This CDR3 is built from 17 residues. Germline V lookup: CDR1 MDHEN, CDR2 SYDVKM.

V usage is TRBV7-9 and J usage is TRBJ2-1; D gene unclear. Per germline, CDR1 SEHNR and CDR2 FQNEAQ (reference sequence). V lost 5 bases and J 4 bases, leaving 12 bases between the germline ends. The CDR3 consists of 14 residues. The CDR3 reads CASSPDTYYNEQFF. CDR3 DNA sequence: TGTGCCAGCAGCCCAGACACTTATTACAATGAGCAGTTCTTC. Together with reference TRBV7-9 and TRBJ2-1, the CDR3 gives the full variable domain: DTGVSQNPRHKITKRGQNVTFRCDPISEHNRLYWYRQTLGQGPEFLTYFQNEAQLEKSRLLSDRFSAERPKGSFSTLEIQRTEQGDSAMYLCASSPDTYYNEQFFGPGTRLTVL.

The CDR3 sequence: CASSRDRLPYEQYF. In DNA form, the CDR3 reads TGTGCCAGTAGTCGGGACAGGCTCCCCTACGAGCAGTACTTC. The V and J genes are TRBV19 and TRBJ2-7, with 8 bases identical to TRBD1. Germline CDR1 LNHDA, CDR2 SQIVND (reference sequence). Trimming cost V 5 bases and J 2 bases; bases outside gene matches: 5. This CDR3 has 14 amino acids.

This clone was observed once. The V gene is TRBV10-3, the J gene TRBJ1-2; 7 bases fit TRBD1. In germline, CDR1 is ENHRY, CDR2 SYGVKD. The junction had 10 bases not matched to a gene; V was cut back by 7 bases and J by 2 bases. The CDR3 is 15 amino acids. CDR3 coding DNA: TGTGCCATCAACCACTTAGGACAGGAGAACTATGGCTACACCTTC. It codes for CAINHLGQENYGYTF.

This clone was picked up one time. A read error may produce the germline difference seen at one junction end. The chain uses TRBV5-6 and TRBJ1-5; D gene unclear. The CDR3 contains 16 residues. Germline CDR1 is SGHDT and CDR2 is YYEEEE. The CDR3 loop is CASSRFPGGSDQPQHF. CDR3 DNA: TGTGCCAGCAGCCGGTTCCCCGGCGGTAGCGATCAGCCCCAGCATTTT.

The rearrangement joins TRBV7-2 to TRBJ1-4; no clear D gene. The germline gives CDR1 SGHTA, CDR2 FQGNSA. The CDR3 extends over 12 amino acids. V was shortened by 5 bases and J by 8 bases, with 9 bases between the two germline ends. CDR3: CASSPFGEKLFF. The CDR3 DNA reads TGTGCCAGCAGCCCATTTGGCGAAAAACTGTTTTTT.